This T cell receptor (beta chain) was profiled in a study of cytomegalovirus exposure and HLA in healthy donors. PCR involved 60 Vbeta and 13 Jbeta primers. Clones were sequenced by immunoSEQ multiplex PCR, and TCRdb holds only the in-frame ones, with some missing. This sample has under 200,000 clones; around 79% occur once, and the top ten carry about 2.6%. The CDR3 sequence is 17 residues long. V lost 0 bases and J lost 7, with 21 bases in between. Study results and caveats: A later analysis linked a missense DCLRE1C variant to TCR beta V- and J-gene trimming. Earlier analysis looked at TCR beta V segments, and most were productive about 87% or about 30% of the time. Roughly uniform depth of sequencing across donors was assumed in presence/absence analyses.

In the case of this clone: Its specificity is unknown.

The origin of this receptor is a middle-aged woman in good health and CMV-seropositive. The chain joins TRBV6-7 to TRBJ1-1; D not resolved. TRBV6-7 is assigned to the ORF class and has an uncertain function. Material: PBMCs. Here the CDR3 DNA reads TGTGCCAGCAGTTACTCGAGCCCTCAGGCCCATCTCCTTGAAGCTTTCTTT. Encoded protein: CASSYSSPQAHLLEAFF.